This entry lists 18 T cell receptor beta chains sequenced from one sample in a study of Graves' ophthalmopathy and Graves' hyperthyroidism. TCR beta CDR3 regions were amplified from RNA transcripts. HTBI-primed first-round RT-PCR preceded second-round multiplex PCR. TCRdb re-called the multiplex PCR reads through MiXCR, storing one row per CDR3 protein. The data hold some 200,000 distinct CDR3 sequences, with 29% observed a single time. Source material: peripheral blood. These receptors originate from a man aged 50 or older with Graves' ophthalmopathy.

This clonotype has at least ten counts. V is TRBV7-2 and J is TRBJ1-1; D call uncertain. CDR3 length: 14 amino acids. CDR1 and CDR2 (germline): SGHTA, FQGNSA. The V gene lost 6 bases and the J gene lost 4 bases, with 15 bases spanning the gap. CDR3 loop: CASRIREVGTEAFF. The DNA for the CDR3 is TGTGCCAGCAGGATAAGGGAAGTTGGCACTGAAGCTTTCTTT.

This sequence joins TRBV6-1 and TRBJ1-1, with D hard to call. Germline-derived CDR1 and CDR2 are MNHNS and SASEGT. The CDR3 sequence is 13 residues long. Trimming left V 3 bases short and J 1 base short, with 6 bases between. The CDR3 protein is CASSEWPNTEAFF. CDR3 sequence (DNA): TGTGCCAGCAGTGAGTGGCCGAACACTGAAGCTTTCTTT.

The V call is TRBV6-1, the J call TRBJ1-2, with 7 bases that match TRBD1. The CDR3 spans 13 residues. Looked up from germline, CDR1 is MNHNS and CDR2 is SASEGT. V lost 6 bases and J lost 4; bases outside the gene matches: 5. Written as DNA, the CDR3 is TGTGCCAGCAGCCTCGACAGGGTCTATGGCTACACCTTC. Residues: CASSLDRVYGYTF.

In this sample, this clonotype turned up many times. The J gene is TRBJ2-2, the V gene TRBV12-3 or TRBV12-4; 8 bases agree with TRBD2. V lost 3 bases, J lost 0 bases, and 0 bases stayed unmatched. The length of the CDR3 is 15 residues. CDR3 protein: CASSLGLANTGELFF. For the CDR3, the DNA is TGTGCCAGCAGTTTGGGACTAGCGAACACCGGGGAGCTGTTTTTT.

This clonotype was detected ten times or more. V gene TRBV29-1 combines with J gene TRBJ1-5; maybe TRBD1 (6 bases). CDR3 length: 14 residues. V dropped 4 bases and J dropped 4 bases, with 14 bases sitting between them. Looked up from germline, CDR1 is SQVTM and CDR2 is ANQGSEA. The CDR3 DNA follows: TGCAGCGTTGTTCAGGGAGGGGGGAATCAGCCCCAGCATTTT. Translated, it gives CSVVQGGGNQPQHF.

This clonotype has only a few counts. The chain uses TRBV24-1 and TRBJ1-1, with 8 bases lining up with TRBD1. Germline trimming cut 4 bases from V and 1 base from J; bases unmatched to any gene: 1. Germline loops: CDR1 KGHDR, CDR2 SFDVKD. CDR3 size: 14 residues. CDR3 amino acids: CATSDGQGNTEAFF. Written as DNA, the CDR3 is TGTGCCACCAGTGACGGACAGGGGAACACTGAAGCTTTCTTT.

V usage is TRBV4-3 and J usage is TRBJ1-2, with 8 bases fitting TRBD1. The trim removed 0 bases at V and 5 bases at J, leaving 8 bases unmatched. Germline values: CDR1 LGHNA, CDR2 YSLEER. This CDR3 has 16 amino acids. This CDR3 reads CASSQESARTGYGYTF. As DNA, the CDR3 is TGCGCCAGCAGCCAAGAATCGGCCCGGACAGGGTATGGCTACACCTTC.

The chain joins TRBV28 to TRBJ1-2, with D hard to call. The CDR3 loop spans 14 amino acids. Trimming shortened V by 6 bases and J by 0 bases, and 11 bases separated the two germline ends. CDR1 is MDHEN and CDR2 is SYDVKM in the germline V gene. The CDR3 here is CASSQETPNYGYTF. The CDR3 DNA is TGTGCCAGCAGCCAGGAGACACCTAACTATGGCTACACCTTC.

This clonotype was counted ten times or more. This rearrangement joins TRBV5-1 to TRBJ1-1; 8 nucleotides align to TRBD1. The CDR3 has 14 residues. V lost 7 bases, J lost 0 bases, and 5 bases stayed unmatched. Germline V CDR1 and CDR2: SGHRS, YFSETQ. The chain's CDR3 is CASQTGAMNTEAFF. CDR3 in DNA: TGCGCCAGCCAGACAGGGGCCATGAACACTGAAGCTTTCTTT.

In this sample, this clonotype turned up many times. V usage is TRBV19 and J usage is TRBJ2-2; TRBD2 matches 7 bases. V shed 4 bases and J 4 bases; nucleotides not matched to a gene: 3. This CDR3 has 14 amino acids. Germline V gene data show CDR1 as LNHDA and CDR2 as SQIVND (reference sequence). The CDR3 sequence is CASSRGLRTGELFF. Written as DNA, the CDR3 is TGTGCCAGTAGTAGGGGACTACGCACCGGGGAGCTGTTTTTT.

This chain connects TRBV24-1 to TRBJ2-7; TRBD2 matches at 8 bases. V was clipped by 0 bases and J by 2 bases; unmatched bases: 8. Per the germline V gene, CDR1 is KGHDR and CDR2 is SFDVKD. The length of the CDR3 is 17 residues. The CDR3 DNA sequence: TGTGCCACCAGTGATTTGCGTACTAGCGGAGGACCCTACGAGCAGTACTTC. This gives the protein CATSDLRTSGGPYEQYF.

This clonotype was detected ten times or more. V usage is TRBV11-2 and J usage is TRBJ1-1; unclear D gene. V was shortened by 0 bases and J by 1 base, with 3 bases between the two germline ends. The CDR3 has 13 amino acids. Germline values: CDR1 SGHAT, CDR2 FQNNGV. CDR3 loop: CASSLERNTEAFF. In DNA form, the CDR3 reads TGTGCCAGCAGCTTAGAACGGAACACTGAAGCTTTCTTT.

This clonotype occurred many times. The V gene is TRBV20-1, the J gene TRBJ1-6; D call uncertain. Per the germline V gene, CDR1 is DFQATT and CDR2 is SNEGSKA (reference sequence). Trimming removed 3 bases from V and 0 bases from J, with 6 bases in between. This CDR3 is 14 amino acids long. CDR3 amino acids: CSARGSSYNSPLHF. The CDR3 coding sequence is TGCAGTGCTAGGGGAAGCTCCTATAATTCACCCCTCCACTTT.

This clonotype showed up many times. V gene TRBV15 combines with J gene TRBJ2-5, with TRBD1 as a possible D gene (6 bases). This CDR3 region has 16 residues. The V end lost 3 bases, the J end lost 0 bases, and 14 bases lay between the germline ends. Per the germline V gene, CDR1 is LNHNV and CDR2 is YYDKDF (reference sequence). Here the CDR3 reads CATSSPHRDNQETQYF. CDR3 coding DNA: TGTGCCACCAGCAGTCCACATCGGGACAACCAAGAGACCCAGTACTTC.

This clonotype was found many times. The chain combines TRBV7-2 with TRBJ1-2, with a possible D match to TRBD1 (6 bases). V was shortened by 2 bases and J by 8 bases, with 12 bases between the two germline ends. Germline V gene data show CDR1 as SGHTA and CDR2 as FQGNSA. The CDR3 sequence is 13 residues long. The CDR3 loop is CASSLQGYGGYTF. The CDR3 nucleotides read TGTGCCAGCAGCTTACAGGGGTATGGAGGCTACACCTTC. Based on the CDR3 plus reference TRBV7-2 and TRBJ1-2, the full variable domain is GAGVSQSPSNKVTEKGKDVELRCDPISGHTALYWYRQSLGQGLEFLIYFQGNSAPDKSGLPSDRFSAERTGGSVSTLTIQRTQQEDSAVYLCASSLQGYGGYTFGSGTRLTVV.

This clonotype was seen at least ten times. The chain has TRBV10-2 and TRBJ2-2; TRBD2 agrees at 10 bases. CDR1 and CDR2 from the germline V gene are WSHSY and SAAADI. The trim removed 7 bases at V and 4 bases at J, leaving 6 bases unmatched. The CDR3 loop spans 15 amino acids. The CDR3, as DNA: TGCGCCAGCAACGGAGCGGGAGGGCTCACCGGGGAGCTGTTTTTT. Amino acids: CASNGAGGLTGELFF.

At least ten counts were recorded for this clonotype. This chain's CDR3 is CASSATSGRPLSEQFF. The CDR3 DNA reads TGTGCCAGCAGCGCCACTAGCGGGAGGCCTCTGAGTGAGCAGTTCTTC. The chain couples TRBV7-3 to TRBJ2-1; 12 bases map to TRBD2. Germline values: CDR1 SGHTA, CDR2 FQGTGA. V lost 5 bases to trimming and J lost 9 bases; unmatched junction nucleotides: 11. CDR3 size: 16 residues.

This clonotype was detected ten times or more. The V gene is TRBV6-5, the J gene TRBJ2-2; D unresolved. Trimming stripped 0 bases from V and 5 bases from J, with 4 bases between. There are 13 residues in the CDR3. Germline V gene sequence: CDR1 MNHEY, CDR2 SVGAGI. CDR3 residues: CASSYSGTGELFF. CDR3 nucleotides: TGTGCCAGCAGTTACTCAGGGACCGGGGAGCTGTTTTTT.